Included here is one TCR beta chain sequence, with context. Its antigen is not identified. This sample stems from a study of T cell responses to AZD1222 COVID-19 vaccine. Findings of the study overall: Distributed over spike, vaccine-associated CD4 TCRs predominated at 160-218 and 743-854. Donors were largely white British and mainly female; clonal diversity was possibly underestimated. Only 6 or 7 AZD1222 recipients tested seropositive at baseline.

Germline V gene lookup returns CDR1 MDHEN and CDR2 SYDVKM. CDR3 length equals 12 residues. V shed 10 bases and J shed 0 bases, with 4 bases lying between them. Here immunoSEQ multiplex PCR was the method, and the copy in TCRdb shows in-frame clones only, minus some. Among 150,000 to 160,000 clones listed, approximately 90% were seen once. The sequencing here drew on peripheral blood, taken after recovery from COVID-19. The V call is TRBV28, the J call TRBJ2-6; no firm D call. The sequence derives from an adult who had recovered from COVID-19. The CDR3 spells CATVSGANVLTF. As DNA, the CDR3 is TGTGCCACAGTCTCTGGGGCCAACGTCCTGACTTTC.